This T cell receptor (beta chain) derives from a study of cytomegalovirus exposure and HLA in healthy donors. Findings of the study overall: TCR association rates varied by HLA locus in a later analysis, with DRB1 highest and HLA-C lowest. Sequencing probably produced one cluster of sequence variants that were highly shared.

With regard to this clone: No antigen is known for it.

The study ran its PCR with 60 Vbeta and 13 Jbeta primers. This table comes from immunoSEQ multiplex PCR, and its TCRdb copy is limited to in-frame clones, with some not included. The table shows about 87,000 clones, with approximately 74% occurring only once. The sequence was obtained from a man younger than 40 in good health and CMV-seropositive. The source material was PBMCs.

CDR3: CASSHRQANNSPLHF. DNA for the CDR3: TGTGCCAGCAGTCACAGACAGGCGAATAATTCACCCCTCCACTTT. The V call is TRBV6-1, the J call TRBJ1-6, with D possibly being TRBD1 (6 bases). Trimming shortened V by 5 bases and J by 5 bases, and 13 bases separated the two germline ends. Germline CDR1 MNHNS, CDR2 SASEGT. The length of the CDR3 is 15 residues.